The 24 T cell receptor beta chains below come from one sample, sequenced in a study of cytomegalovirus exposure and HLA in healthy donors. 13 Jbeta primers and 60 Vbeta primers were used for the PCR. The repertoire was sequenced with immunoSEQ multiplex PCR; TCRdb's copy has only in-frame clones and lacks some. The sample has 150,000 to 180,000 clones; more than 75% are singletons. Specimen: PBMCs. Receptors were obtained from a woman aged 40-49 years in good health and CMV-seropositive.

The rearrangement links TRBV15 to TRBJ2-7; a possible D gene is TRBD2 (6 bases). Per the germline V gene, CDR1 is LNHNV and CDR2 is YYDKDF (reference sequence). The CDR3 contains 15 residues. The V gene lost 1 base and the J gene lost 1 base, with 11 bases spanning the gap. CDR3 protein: CATSRGTGSSYEQYF. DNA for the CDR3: TGTGCCACCAGCAGAGGGACCGGGAGTTCCTACGAGCAGTACTTC.

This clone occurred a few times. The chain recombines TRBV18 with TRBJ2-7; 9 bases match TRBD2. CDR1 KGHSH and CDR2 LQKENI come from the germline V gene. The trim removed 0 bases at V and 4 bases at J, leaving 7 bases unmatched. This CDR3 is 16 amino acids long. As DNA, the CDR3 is TGTGCCAGCTCACCACCGGGCGGGAGGGCCTCTTACGAGCAGTACTTC. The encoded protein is CASSPPGGRASYEQYF. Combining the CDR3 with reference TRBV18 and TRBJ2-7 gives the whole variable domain NAGVMQNPRHLVRRRGQEARLRCSPMKGHSHVYWYRQLPEEGLKFMVYLQKENIIDESGMPKERFSAEFPKEGPSILRIQQVVRGDSAAYFCASSPPGGRASYEQYFGPGTRLTVT.

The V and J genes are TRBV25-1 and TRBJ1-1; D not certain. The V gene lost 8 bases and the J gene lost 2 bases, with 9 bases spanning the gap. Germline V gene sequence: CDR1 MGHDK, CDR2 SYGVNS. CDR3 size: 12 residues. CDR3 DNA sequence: TGTGCCAGCTCTGGTGGCAACACTGAAGCTTTCTTT. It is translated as CASSGGNTEAFF. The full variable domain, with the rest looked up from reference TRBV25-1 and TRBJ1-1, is EADIYQTPRYLVIGTGKKITLECSQTMGHDKMYWYQQDPGMELHLIHYSYGVNSTEKGDLSSESTVSRIRTEHFPLTLESARPSHTSQYLCASSGGNTEAFFGQGTRLTVV.

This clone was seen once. CDR3: CASSVFSGNTIYF. The CDR3 region has the DNA TGTGCCAGTAGTGTATTCTCTGGAAACACCATATATTTT. This chain joins TRBV19 and TRBJ1-3, with unresolved D. Trimming removed 5 bases at V and 0 bases at J, with 5 bases between. The CDR3 sequence is 13 residues long. Germline V gene sequence: CDR1 LNHDA, CDR2 SQIVND (reference sequence).

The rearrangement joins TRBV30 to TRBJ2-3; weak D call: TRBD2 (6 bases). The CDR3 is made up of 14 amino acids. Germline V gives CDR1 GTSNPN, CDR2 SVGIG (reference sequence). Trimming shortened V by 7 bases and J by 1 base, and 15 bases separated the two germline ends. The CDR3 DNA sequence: TGTGCCTTTAGGAGGGTAGCGGGCACAGATACGCAGTATTTT. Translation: CAFRRVAGTDTQYF.

CDR3 sequence (DNA): TGCGCCAGCAGCCAGCCGGGACAGGGGGGGTACGAGCAGTACTTC. As protein: CASSQPGQGGYEQYF. V and J are TRBV4-1 and TRBJ2-7; 11 bases are a match to TRBD1. CDR1 and CDR2 (germline): MGHRA, YSYEKL. CDR3 length: 15 residues. Trimming at V came to 3 bases and at J to 4 bases, leaving 5 bases not matched to a gene.

CDR3 sequence reads: CATSRDWASGRRADTQYF. The CDR3 DNA reads TGTGCCACCAGCAGAGATTGGGCTAGCGGGAGGAGGGCAGATACGCAGTATTTT. This chain links TRBV15 with TRBJ2-3; TRBD2 agrees at 11 bases. Trimming removed 0 bases from V and 4 bases from J; junction bases left unmatched: 9. Germline CDR1 LNHNV, CDR2 YYDKDF (reference sequence). The CDR3 is 18 amino acids.

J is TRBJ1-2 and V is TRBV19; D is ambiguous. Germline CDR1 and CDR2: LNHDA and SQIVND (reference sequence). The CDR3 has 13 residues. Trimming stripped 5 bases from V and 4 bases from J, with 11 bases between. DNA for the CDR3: TGTGCCAGTAGTTCGTTGCTACTCTATGGCTACACCTTC. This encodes CASSSLLLYGYTF.

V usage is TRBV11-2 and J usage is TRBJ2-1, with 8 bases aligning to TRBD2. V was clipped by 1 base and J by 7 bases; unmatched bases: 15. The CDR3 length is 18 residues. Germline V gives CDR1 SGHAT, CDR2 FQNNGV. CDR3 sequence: CASSLGGSGIRIWNEQFF. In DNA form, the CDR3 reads TGTGCCAGCAGCTTAGGGGGTAGCGGGATAAGAATATGGAATGAGCAGTTCTTC.

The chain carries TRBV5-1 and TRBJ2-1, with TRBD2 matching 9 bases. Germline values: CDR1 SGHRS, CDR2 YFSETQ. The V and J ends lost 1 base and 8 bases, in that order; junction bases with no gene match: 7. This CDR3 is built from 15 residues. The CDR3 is CASSLLAGGEYEQFF. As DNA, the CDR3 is TGCGCCAGCAGCTTGTTGGCGGGAGGGGAGTATGAGCAGTTCTTC.

Here the CDR3 DNA reads TGTGCCAGCAGGGACCGACCACTGCGGGATCAGCAGTACTTC. This sequence encodes CASRDRPLRDQQYF. The chain employs TRBV2 and TRBJ2-7, with a tentative D call TRBD2 (6 bases). Germline lookup yields CDR1 SNHLY and CDR2 FYNNEI. V lost 6 bases to trimming and J lost 8 bases, with 20 bases between them. The CDR3 extends over 14 amino acids.

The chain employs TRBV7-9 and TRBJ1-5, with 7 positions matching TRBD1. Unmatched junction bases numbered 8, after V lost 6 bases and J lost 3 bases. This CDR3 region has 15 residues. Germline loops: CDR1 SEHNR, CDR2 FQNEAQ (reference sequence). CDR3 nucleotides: TGTGCCAGCAGTACCGACAGGGAACACAATCAGCCCCAGCATTTT. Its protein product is CASSTDREHNQPQHF.

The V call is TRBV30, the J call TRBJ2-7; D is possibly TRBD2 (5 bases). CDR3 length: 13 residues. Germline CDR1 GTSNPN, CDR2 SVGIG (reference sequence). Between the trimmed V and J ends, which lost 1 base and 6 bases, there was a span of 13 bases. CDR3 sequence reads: CAWSEEAVVEQYF. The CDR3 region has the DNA TGTGCCTGGAGTGAGGAAGCGGTCGTCGAGCAGTACTTC.

The CDR3 nucleotides read TGTGCCAGCTCTAGGGGACAGGCCCAAGAGACCCAGTACTTC. Protein sequence: CASSRGQAQETQYF. The genes are TRBV9 and TRBJ2-5; 8 bases line up with TRBD1. CDR1 SGDLS and CDR2 YYNGEE come from the germline V gene. V gave up 7 bases and J gave up 1 base; unmatched junction bases: 6. This CDR3 contains 14 residues.

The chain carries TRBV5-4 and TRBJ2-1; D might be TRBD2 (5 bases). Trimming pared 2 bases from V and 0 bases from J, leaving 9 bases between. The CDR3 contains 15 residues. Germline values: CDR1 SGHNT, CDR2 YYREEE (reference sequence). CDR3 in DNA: TGTGCCAGCAGCTTAATGGGGAGCTCCTACAATGAGCAGTTCTTC. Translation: CASSLMGSSYNEQFF.

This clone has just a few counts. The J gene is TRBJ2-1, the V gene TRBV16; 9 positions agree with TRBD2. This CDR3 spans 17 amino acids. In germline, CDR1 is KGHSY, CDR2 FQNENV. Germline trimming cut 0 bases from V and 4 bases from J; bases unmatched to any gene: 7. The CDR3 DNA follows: TGTGCCAGCAGCCAATCAATGGCTAGCGGGGATTACAATGAGCAGTTCTTC. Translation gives CASSQSMASGDYNEQFF.

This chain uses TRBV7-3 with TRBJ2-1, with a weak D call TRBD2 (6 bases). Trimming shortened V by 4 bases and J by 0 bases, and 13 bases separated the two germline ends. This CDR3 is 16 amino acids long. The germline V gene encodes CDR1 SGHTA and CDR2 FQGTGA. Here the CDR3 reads CASSSGLHGSYNEQFF. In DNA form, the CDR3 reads TGTGCCAGCAGCTCGGGACTCCACGGCTCCTACAATGAGCAGTTCTTC.

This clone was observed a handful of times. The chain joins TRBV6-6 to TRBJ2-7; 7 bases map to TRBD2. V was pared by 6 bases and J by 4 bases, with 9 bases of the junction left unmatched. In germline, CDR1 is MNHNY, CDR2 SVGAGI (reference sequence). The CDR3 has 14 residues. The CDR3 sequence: CASSQAGLGYEQYF. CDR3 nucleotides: TGTGCCAGCAGCCAAGCGGGATTAGGGTACGAGCAGTACTTC.

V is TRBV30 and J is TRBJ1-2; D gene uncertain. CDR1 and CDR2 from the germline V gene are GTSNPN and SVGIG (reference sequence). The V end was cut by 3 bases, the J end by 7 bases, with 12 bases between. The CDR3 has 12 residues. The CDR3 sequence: CAWRTGLGGYTF. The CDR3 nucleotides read TGTGCCTGGAGGACCGGACTGGGTGGCTACACCTTC.

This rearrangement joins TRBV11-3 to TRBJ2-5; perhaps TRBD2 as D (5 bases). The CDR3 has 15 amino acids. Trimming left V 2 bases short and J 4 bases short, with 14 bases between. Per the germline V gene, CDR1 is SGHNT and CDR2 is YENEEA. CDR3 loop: CASSLRLGGSETQYF. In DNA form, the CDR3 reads TGTGCCAGCAGCTTACGGCTAGGAGGATCAGAGACCCAGTACTTC.

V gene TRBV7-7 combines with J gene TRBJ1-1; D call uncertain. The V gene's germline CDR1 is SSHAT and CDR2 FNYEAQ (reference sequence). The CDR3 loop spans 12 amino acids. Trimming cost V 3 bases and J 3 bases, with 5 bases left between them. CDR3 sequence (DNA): TGTGCCAGCAGCTTCACTGACACTGAAGCTTTCTTT. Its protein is CASSFTDTEAFF.

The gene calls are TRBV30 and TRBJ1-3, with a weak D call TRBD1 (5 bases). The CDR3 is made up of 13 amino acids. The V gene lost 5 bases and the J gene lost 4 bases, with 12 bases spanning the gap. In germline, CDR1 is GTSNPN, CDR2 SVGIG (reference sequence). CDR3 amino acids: CAWGAVGGNTIYF. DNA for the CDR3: TGTGCCTGGGGGGCTGTAGGAGGAAACACCATATATTTT.

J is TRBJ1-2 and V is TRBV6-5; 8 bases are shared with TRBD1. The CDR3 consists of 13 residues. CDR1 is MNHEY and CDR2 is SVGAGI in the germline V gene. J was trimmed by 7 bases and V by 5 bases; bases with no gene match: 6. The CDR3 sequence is CASSLTGVIGYTF. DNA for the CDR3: TGTGCCAGCAGTCTGACAGGGGTAATTGGCTACACCTTC.

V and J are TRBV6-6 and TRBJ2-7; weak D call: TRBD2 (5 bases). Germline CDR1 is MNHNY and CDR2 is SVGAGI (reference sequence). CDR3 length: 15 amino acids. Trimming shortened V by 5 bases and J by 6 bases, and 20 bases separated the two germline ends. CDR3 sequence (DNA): TGTGCCAGCAGTACCCACCAGCGGCGATTTTCCGAGCAGTACTTC. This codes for CASSTHQRRFSEQYF.